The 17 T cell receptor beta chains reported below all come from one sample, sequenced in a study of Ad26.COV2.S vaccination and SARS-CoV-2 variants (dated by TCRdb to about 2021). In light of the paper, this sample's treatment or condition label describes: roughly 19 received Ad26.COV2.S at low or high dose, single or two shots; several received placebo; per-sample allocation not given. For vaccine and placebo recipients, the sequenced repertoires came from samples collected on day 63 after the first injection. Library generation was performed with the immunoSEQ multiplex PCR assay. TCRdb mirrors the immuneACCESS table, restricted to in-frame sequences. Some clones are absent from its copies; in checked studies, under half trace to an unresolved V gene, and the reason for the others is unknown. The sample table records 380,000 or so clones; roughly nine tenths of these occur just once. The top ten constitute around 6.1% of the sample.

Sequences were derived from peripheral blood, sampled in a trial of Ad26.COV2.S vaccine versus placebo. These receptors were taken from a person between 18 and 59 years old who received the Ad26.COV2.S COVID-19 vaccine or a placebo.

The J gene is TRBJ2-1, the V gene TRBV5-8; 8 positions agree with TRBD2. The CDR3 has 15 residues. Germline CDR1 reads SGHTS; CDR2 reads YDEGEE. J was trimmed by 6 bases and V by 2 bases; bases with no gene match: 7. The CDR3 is CASSLLGRASNEQFF. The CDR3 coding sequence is TGTGCCAGCAGCTTACTCGGGAGGGCGAGCAATGAGCAGTTCTTC.

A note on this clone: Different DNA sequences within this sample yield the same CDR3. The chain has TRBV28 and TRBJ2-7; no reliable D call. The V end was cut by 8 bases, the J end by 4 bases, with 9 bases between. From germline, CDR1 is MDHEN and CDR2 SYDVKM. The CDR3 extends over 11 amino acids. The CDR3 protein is CASSIGYEQYF. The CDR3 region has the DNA TGTGCCAGCTCGATTGGTTACGAGCAGTACTTC.

The CDR3 spells CASSKAPLRQGQETQYF. The CDR3 nucleotides read TGCGCCAGCAGCAAAGCCCCCCTTCGGCAGGGTCAAGAGACCCAGTACTTC. The chain joins TRBV5-1 to TRBJ2-5, with D perhaps matching TRBD1 (5 bases). The CDR3 runs to 17 residues. Germline V gene sequence: CDR1 SGHRS, CDR2 YFSETQ. V lost 4 bases to trimming and J lost 2 bases, with 21 bases between them. The full variable domain, its missing parts supplied by reference TRBV5-1 and TRBJ2-5, is KAGVTQTPRYLIKTRGQQVTLSCSPISGHRSVSWYQQTPGQGLQFLFEYFSETQRNKGNFPGRFSGRQFSNSRSEMNVSTLELGDSALYLCASSKAPLRQGQETQYFGPGTRLLVL.

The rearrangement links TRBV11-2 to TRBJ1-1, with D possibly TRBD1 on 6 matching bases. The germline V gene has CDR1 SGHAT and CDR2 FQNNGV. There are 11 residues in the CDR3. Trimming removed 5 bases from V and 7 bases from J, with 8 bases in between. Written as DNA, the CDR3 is TGTGCCAGCAGCACACAGGGTGAAGCTTTCTTT. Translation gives CASSTQGEAFF.

This chain's CDR3 is CASNPSGGAGEQYF. The CDR3 nucleotides are TGTGCCAGCAACCCCAGCGGGGGGGCAGGCGAGCAGTACTTC. The chain couples TRBV9 to TRBJ2-7; 10 nucleotides line up with TRBD2. The CDR3 sequence is 14 residues long. V was pared by 6 bases and J by 6 bases, with 9 bases of the junction left unmatched. CDR1 and CDR2 (germline): SGDLS, YYNGEE.

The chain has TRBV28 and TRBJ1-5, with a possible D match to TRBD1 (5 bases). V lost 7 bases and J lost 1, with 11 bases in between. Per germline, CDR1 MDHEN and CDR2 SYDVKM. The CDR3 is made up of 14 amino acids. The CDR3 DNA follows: TGTGCCAGCACCCCGGGACGAAGCAATCAGCCCCAGCATTTT. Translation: CASTPGRSNQPQHF.

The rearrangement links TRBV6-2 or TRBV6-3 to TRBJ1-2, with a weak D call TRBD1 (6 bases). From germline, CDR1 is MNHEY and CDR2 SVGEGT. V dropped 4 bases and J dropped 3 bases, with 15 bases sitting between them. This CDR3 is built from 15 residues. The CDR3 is CASSSYRESHYGYTF. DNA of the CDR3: TGTGCCAGCAGTTCCTACAGGGAATCCCACTATGGCTACACCTTC.

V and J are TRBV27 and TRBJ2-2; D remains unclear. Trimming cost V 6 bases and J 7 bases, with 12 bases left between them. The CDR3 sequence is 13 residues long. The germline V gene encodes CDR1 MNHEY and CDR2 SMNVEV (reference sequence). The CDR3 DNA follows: TGTGCCAGCAGCCTTCCAGGTCGCGGGGAGCTGTTTTTT. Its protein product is CASSLPGRGELFF.

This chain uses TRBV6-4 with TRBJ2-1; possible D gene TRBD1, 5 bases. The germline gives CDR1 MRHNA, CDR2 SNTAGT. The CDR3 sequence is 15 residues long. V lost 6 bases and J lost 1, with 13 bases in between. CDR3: CASSPTELSYNEQFF. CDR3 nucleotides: TGTGCCAGCAGCCCGACAGAGTTATCCTACAATGAGCAGTTCTTC.

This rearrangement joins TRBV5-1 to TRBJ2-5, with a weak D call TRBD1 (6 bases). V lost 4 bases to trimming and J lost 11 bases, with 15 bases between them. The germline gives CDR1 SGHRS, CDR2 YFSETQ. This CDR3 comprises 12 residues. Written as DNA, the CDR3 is TGCGCCAGCAGCGGGGGCCCTCAGGCTCAGTACTTC. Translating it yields CASSGGPQAQYF.

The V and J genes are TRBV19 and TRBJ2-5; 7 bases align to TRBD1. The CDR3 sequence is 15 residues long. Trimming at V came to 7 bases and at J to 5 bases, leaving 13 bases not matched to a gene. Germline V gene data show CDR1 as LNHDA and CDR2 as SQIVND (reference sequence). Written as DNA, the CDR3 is TGTGCCAGTAAACCTCCCGGGACAGAGGTGGAGACCCAGTACTTC. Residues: CASKPPGTEVETQYF.

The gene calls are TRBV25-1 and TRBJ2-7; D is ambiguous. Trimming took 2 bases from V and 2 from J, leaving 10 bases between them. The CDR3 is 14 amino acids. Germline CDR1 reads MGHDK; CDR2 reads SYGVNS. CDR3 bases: TGTGCCAGCAGTGAACCGGGTCCCACCTACGAGCAGTACTTC. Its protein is CASSEPGPTYEQYF.

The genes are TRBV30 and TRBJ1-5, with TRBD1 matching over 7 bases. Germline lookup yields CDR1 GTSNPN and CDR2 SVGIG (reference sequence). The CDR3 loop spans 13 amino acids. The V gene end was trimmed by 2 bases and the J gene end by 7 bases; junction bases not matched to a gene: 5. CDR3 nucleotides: TGTGCCTGGAGTAAGGGGGCTCAGCAGCCCCAGCATTTT. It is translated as CAWSKGAQQPQHF.

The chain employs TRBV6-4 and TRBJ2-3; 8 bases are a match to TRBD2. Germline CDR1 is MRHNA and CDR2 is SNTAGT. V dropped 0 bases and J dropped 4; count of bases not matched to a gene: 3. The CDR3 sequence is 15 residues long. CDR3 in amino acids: CASSDSTGGPDTQYF. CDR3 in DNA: TGTGCCAGCAGTGACTCGACGGGGGGGCCAGATACGCAGTATTTT.

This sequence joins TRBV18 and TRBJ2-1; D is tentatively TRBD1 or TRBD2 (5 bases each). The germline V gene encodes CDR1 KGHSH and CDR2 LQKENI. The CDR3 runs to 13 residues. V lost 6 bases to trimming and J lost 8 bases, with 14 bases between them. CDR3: CASSGTTIDEQFF. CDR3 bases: TGTGCCAGCTCTGGGACCACTATCGATGAGCAGTTCTTC. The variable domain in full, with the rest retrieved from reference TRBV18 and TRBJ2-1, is NAGVMQNPRHLVRRRGQEARLRCSPMKGHSHVYWYRQLPEEGLKFMVYLQKENIIDESGMPKERFSAEFPKEGPSILRIQQVVRGDSAAYFCASSGTTIDEQFFGPGTRLTVL.

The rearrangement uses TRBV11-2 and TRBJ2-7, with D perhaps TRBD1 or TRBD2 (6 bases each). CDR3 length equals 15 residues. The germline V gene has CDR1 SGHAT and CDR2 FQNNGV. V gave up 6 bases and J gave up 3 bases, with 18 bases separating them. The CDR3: CASRSPGGLYYEQYF. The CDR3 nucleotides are TGTGCCAGCAGATCTCCCGGGGGCCTATACTACGAGCAGTACTTC.

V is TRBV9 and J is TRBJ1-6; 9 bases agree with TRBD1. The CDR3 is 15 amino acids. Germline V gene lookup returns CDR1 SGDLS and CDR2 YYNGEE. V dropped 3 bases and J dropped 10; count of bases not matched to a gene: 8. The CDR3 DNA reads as TGTGCCAGCAGCGCCATGGACAGGGGCGGGTCACCCCTCCACTTT. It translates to CASSAMDRGGSPLHF.